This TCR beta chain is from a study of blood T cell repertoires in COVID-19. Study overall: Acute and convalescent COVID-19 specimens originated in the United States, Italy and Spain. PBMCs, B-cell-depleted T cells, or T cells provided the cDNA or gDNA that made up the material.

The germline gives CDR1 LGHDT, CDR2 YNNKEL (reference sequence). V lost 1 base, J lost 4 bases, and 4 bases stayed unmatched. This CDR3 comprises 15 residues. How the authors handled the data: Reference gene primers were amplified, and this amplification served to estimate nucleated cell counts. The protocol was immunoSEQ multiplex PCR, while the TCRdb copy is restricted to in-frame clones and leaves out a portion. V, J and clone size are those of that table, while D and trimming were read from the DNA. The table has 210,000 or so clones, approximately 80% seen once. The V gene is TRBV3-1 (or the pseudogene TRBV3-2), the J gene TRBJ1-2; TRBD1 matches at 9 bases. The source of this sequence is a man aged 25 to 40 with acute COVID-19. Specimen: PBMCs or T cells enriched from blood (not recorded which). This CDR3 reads CASSQGTGVIYGYTF. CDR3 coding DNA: TGTGCCAGCAGCCAAGGGACAGGGGTTATCTATGGCTACACCTTC.